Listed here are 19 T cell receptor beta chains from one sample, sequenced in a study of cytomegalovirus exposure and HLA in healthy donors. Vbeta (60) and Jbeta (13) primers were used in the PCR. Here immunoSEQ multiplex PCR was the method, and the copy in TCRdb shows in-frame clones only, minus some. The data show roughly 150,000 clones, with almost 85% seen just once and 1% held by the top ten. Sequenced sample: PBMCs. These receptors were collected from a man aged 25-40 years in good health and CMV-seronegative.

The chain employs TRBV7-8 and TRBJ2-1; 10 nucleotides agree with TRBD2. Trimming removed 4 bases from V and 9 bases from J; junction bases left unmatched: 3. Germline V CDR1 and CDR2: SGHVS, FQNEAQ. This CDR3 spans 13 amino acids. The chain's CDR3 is CASSSKREGEQFF. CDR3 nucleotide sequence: TGTGCCAGCAGCTCGAAGCGGGAGGGTGAGCAGTTCTTC.

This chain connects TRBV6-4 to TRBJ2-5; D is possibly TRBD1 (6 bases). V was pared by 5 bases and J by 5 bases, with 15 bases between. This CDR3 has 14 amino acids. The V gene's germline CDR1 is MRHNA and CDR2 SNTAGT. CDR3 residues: CASSSDRSAETQYF. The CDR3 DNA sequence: TGTGCCAGCAGTTCTGACAGGTCCGCGGAGACCCAGTACTTC.

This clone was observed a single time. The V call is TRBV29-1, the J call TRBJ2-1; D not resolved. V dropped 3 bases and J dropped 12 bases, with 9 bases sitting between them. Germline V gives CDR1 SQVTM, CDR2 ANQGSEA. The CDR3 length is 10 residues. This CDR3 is CSVDPPRQFF. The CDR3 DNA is TGCAGCGTTGATCCCCCTAGGCAGTTCTTC.

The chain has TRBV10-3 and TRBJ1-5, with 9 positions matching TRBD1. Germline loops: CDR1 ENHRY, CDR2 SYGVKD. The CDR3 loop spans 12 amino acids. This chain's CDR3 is CGTGGGNQPQHF. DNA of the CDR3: TGTGGAACAGGGGGCGGAAATCAGCCCCAGCATTTT.

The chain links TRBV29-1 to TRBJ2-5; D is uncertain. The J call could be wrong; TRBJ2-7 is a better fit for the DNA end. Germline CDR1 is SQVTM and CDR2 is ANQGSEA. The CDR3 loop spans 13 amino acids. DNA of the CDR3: TGCAGCGTTGAGGTTGGGTTGGGCTACGAGCAGTACTTC. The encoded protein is CSVEVGLGYEQYF.

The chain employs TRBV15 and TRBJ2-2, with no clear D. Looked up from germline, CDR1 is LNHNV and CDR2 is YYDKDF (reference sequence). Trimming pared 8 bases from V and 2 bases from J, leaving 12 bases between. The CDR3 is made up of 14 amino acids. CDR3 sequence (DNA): TGTGCCACCCAGTTTTACAGCAACACCGGGGAGCTGTTTTTT. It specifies CATQFYSNTGELFF.

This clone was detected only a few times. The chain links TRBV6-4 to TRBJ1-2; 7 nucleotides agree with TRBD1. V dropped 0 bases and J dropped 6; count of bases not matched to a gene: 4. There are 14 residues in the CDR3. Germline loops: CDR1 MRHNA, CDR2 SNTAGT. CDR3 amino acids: CASSDSEGANGYTF. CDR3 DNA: TGTGCCAGCAGTGACTCGGAGGGGGCGAATGGCTACACCTTC.

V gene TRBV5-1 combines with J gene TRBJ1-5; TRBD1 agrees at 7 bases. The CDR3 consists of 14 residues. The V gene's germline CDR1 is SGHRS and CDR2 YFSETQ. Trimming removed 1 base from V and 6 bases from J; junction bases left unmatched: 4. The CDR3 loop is CASSLNGQAQPQHF. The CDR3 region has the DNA TGCGCCAGCAGCTTGAACGGACAGGCTCAGCCCCAGCATTTT.

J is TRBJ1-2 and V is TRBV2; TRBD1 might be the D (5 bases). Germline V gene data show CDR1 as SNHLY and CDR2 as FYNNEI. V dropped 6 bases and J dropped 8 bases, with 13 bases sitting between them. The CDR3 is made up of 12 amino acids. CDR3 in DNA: TGTGCCAGCAGACAGATGGGGCGAGGCTACACCTTC. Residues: CASRQMGRGYTF.

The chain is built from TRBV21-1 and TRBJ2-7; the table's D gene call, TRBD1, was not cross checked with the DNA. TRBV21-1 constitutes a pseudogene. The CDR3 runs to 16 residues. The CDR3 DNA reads TGTGCCAGCAGCAAACCCGGAAGACAGGGGACCTACGAGCAGTACTTC. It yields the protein CASSKPGRQGTYEQYF.

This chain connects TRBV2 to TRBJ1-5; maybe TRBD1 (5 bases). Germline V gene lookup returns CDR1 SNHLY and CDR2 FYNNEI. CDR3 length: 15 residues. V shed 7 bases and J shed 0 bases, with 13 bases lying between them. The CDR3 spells CASKVRQNSNQPQHF. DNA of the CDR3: TGTGCCAGCAAGGTTCGACAGAATAGCAATCAGCCCCAGCATTTT.

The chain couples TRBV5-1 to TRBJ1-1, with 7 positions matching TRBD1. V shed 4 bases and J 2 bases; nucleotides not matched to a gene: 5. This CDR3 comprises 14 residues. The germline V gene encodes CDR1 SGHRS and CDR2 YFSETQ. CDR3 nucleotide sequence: TGCGCCAGCAGCACCCGGACAGGAAACACTGAAGCTTTCTTT. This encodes CASSTRTGNTEAFF.

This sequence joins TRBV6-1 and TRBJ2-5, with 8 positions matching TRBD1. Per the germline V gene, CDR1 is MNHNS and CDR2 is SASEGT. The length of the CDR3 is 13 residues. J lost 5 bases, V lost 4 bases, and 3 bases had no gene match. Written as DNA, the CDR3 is TGTGCCAGCAGTGGGACAGGGACGGAGACCCAGTACTTC. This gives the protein CASSGTGTETQYF.

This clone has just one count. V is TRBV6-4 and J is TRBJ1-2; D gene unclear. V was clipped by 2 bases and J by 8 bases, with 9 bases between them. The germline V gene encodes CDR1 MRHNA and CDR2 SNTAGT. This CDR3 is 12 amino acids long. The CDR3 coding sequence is TGTGCCAGCAGTGACCCACTTGAAGGCTACACCTTC. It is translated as CASSDPLEGYTF.

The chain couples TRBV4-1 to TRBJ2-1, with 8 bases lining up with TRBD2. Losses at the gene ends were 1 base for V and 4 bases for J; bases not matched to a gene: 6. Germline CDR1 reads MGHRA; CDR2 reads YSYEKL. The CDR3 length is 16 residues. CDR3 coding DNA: TGCGCCAGCAGCCAAGGGGCCGGGAGGGGTTACAATGAGCAGTTCTTC. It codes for CASSQGAGRGYNEQFF.

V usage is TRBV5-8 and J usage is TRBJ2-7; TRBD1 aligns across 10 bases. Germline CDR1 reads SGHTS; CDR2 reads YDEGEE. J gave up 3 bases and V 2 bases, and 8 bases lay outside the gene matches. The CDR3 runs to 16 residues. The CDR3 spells CASSFPDRGRIYEQYF. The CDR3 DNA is TGTGCCAGCAGCTTTCCTGACAGGGGGCGAATCTACGAGCAGTACTTC.

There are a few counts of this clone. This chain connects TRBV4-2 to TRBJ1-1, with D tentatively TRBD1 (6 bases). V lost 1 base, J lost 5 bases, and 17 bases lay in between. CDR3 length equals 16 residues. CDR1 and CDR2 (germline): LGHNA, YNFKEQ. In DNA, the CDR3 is TGTGCCAGCAGCCAAGCAAACCGGGTTAGGGGGACTGAAGCTTTCTTT. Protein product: CASSQANRVRGTEAFF.

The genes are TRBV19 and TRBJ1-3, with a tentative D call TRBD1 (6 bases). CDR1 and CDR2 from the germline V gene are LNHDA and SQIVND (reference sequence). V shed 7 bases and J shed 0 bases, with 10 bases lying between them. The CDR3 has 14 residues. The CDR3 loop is CASKPTGSGNTIYF. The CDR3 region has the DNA TGTGCCAGTAAGCCGACAGGCTCTGGAAACACCATATATTTT.

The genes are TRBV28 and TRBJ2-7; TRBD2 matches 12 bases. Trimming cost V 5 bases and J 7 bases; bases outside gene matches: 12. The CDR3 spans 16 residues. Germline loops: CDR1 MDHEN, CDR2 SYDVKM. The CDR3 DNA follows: TGTGCCAGCAGTCCTGCCTCTAGCGGGGGGGCTGGAGAGCAGTACTTC. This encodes CASSPASSGGAGEQYF.